What follows are 15 T cell receptor beta chains derived from one specimen sequenced in a study of blood T cell repertoires in COVID-19. TCRdb's copy holds only in-frame clones and misses some; the assay was immunoSEQ multiplex PCR. The top ten hold roughly 2.5% of the sample, which has fewer than 200,000 clones, 87% seen once. The sequencing input was peripheral blood. These receptors were obtained from a man aged 35-49 years with active or convalescent COVID-19.

The chain joins TRBV9 to TRBJ1-1; 9 bases agree with TRBD1. V dropped 0 bases and J dropped 2; count of bases not matched to a gene: 2. This CDR3 has 15 residues. CDR1 and CDR2 from the germline V gene are SGDLS and YYNGEE. The CDR3 DNA reads as TGTGCCAGCAGCGTAGCTACAGGGGGCAACACTGAAGCTTTCTTT. This codes for CASSVATGGNTEAFF.

About this clone: The same CDR3 can be traced to other DNA sequences in this sample. This chain links TRBV10-3 with TRBJ1-5, with unresolved D. This CDR3 is 13 amino acids long. The V gene's germline CDR1 is ENHRY and CDR2 SYGVKD. Between the trimmed V and J ends, which lost 6 bases and 0 bases, there was a span of 6 bases. For the CDR3, the DNA is TGTGCCATCAGCCGGGATAGCAATCAGCCCCAGCATTTT. Translating it yields CAISRDSNQPQHF.

This clone was detected only once. The chain recombines TRBV6-1 with TRBJ1-3; tentative D call: TRBD1 (6 bases). Germline V lookup: CDR1 MNHNS, CDR2 SASEGT. Trimming removed 2 bases at V and 5 bases at J, with 13 bases between. There are 15 residues in the CDR3. CDR3 loop: CASSEKTGVRNTIYF. The DNA for the CDR3 is TGTGCCAGCAGTGAAAAGACAGGAGTGAGAAACACCATATATTTT.

The V gene is TRBV5-1, the J gene TRBJ1-2; D is possibly TRBD1 (6 bases). The CDR3 consists of 15 residues. Germline V CDR1 and CDR2: SGHRS, YFSETQ. The V and J ends lost 8 bases and 4 bases respectively, with 21 bases between them. The CDR3 here is CASQWGRETTYGYTF. CDR3 DNA sequence: TGCGCCAGTCAATGGGGGCGAGAGACGACCTATGGCTACACCTTC. Together with reference TRBV5-1 and TRBJ1-2, the CDR3 gives the full variable domain: KAGVTQTPRYLIKTRGQQVTLSCSPISGHRSVSWYQQTPGQGLQFLFEYFSETQRNKGNFPGRFSGRQFSNSRSEMNVSTLELGDSALYLCASQWGRETTYGYTFGSGTRLTVV.

The V and J genes are TRBV11-2 and TRBJ1-2; a weak D match, TRBD1 (6 bases). Trimming took off 0 bases at V and 5 bases at J, with 13 bases between the two ends. The CDR3 contains 15 residues. Germline CDR1 reads SGHAT; CDR2 reads FQNNGV. The CDR3 DNA reads TGTGCCAGCAGCTTAGATGGGGGGGCGCGGTATGGCTACACCTTC. Translated, it gives CASSLDGGARYGYTF.

The chain employs TRBV6-5 and TRBJ2-5, with TRBD1 identical over 7 bases. V was clipped by 5 bases and J by 3 bases; unmatched bases: 9. The CDR3 spans 15 residues. Germline lookup yields CDR1 MNHEY and CDR2 SVGAGI. The CDR3 DNA sequence: TGTGCCAGCAGTCAACAGGGGTTTAGGAAAGAGACCCAGTACTTC. Translating gives CASSQQGFRKETQYF.

The chain joins TRBV7-9 to TRBJ1-1; unclear D gene. Germline V CDR1 and CDR2: SEHNR, FQNEAQ (reference sequence). This CDR3 has 15 residues. Deletions cut 3 bases from V and 0 bases from J, with 11 bases between. The CDR3 DNA sequence: TGTGCCAGCAGCTTGGGAGATGTAATGAACACTGAAGCTTTCTTT. Its protein is CASSLGDVMNTEAFF.

This clone was detected only a few times. The chain links TRBV5-4 to TRBJ1-3; 7 bases line up with TRBD1. Germline trimming cut 0 bases from V and 2 bases from J; bases unmatched to any gene: 5. Germline values: CDR1 SGHNT, CDR2 YYREEE (reference sequence). This CDR3 comprises 16 residues. Here the CDR3 reads CASSLGQGRTGNTIYF. CDR3 sequence (DNA): TGTGCCAGCAGCTTGGGACAGGGAAGAACTGGAAACACCATATATTTT.

This clone was counted only a few times. The gene calls are TRBV6-5 and TRBJ1-4, with TRBD1 matching over 7 bases. The CDR3 runs to 14 residues. The V gene end was trimmed by 6 bases and the J gene end by 8 bases; junction bases not matched to a gene: 9. Germline values: CDR1 MNHEY, CDR2 SVGAGI. The CDR3 coding sequence is TGTGCCAGCAGAACCCCAGGGGGGAGGGAAAAACTGTTTTTT. Translation gives CASRTPGGREKLFF.

The chain recombines TRBV11-2 with TRBJ1-3; TRBD1 matches at 7 bases. The V and J ends lost 4 bases and 2 bases, in that order; junction bases with no gene match: 2. Germline assignment: CDR1 SGHAT and CDR2 FQNNGV. The CDR3 is 14 residues long. This CDR3 reads CASSYRGAGNTIYF. As DNA, the CDR3 is TGTGCCAGCAGCTACAGGGGAGCTGGAAACACCATATATTTT.

J is TRBJ2-1 and V is TRBV5-8; tentatively, D is TRBD1 (5 bases). Germline V lookup: CDR1 SGHTS, CDR2 YDEGEE. V was clipped by 0 bases and J by 6 bases, with 19 bases between them. The CDR3 is 17 residues long. The CDR3 here is CASSLGMTIRGGNEQFF. The CDR3 DNA reads TGTGCCAGCAGCTTGGGGATGACAATTAGGGGTGGCAATGAGCAGTTCTTC.

CDR3: CASSPIRAGELFF. As DNA, the CDR3 is TGTGCCAGCAGTCCAATTCGAGCCGGGGAGCTGTTTTTT. This chain joins TRBV7-2 and TRBJ2-2; D remains ambiguous. CDR1 is SGHTA and CDR2 is FQGNSA in the germline V gene. This CDR3 is 13 amino acids long. V was pared by 6 bases and J by 6 bases, with 11 bases between. The variable domain in full, with the rest retrieved from reference TRBV7-2 and TRBJ2-2, is GAGVSQSPSNKVTEKGKDVELRCDPISGHTALYWYRQSLGQGLEFLIYFQGNSAPDKSGLPSDRFSAERTGGSVSTLTIQRTQQEDSAVYLCASSPIRAGELFFGEGSRLTVL.

This clone occurred once. The chain carries TRBV30 and TRBJ2-5, with D possibly TRBD2 on 5 matching bases. The V gene lost 4 bases and the J gene lost 3 bases, with 18 bases spanning the gap. The CDR3 has 15 residues. Per germline, CDR1 GTSNPN and CDR2 SVGIG (reference sequence). CDR3 DNA: TGTGCCTGGACGACCCCTGGACTGATGAAAGAGACCCAGTACTTC. This translates into CAWTTPGLMKETQYF. Full variable domain (remainder filled in from reference TRBV30 and TRBJ2-5): SQTIHQWPATLVQPVGSPLSLECTVEGTSNPNLYWYRQAAGRGLQLLFYSVGIGQISSEVPQNLSASRPQDRQFILSSKKLLLSDSGFYLCAWTTPGLMKETQYFGPGTRLLVL.

J is TRBJ2-5 and V is TRBV4-3; 10 bases line up with TRBD1. The CDR3 runs to 15 residues. Unmatched junction bases numbered 1, after V lost 1 base and J lost 2 bases. Germline CDR1 and CDR2: LGHNA and YSLEER. The CDR3 bases are TGCGCCAGCAGCCAAGTGGGACAGGGGCAAGAGACCCAGTACTTC. Translated, it gives CASSQVGQGQETQYF.

The chain couples TRBV27 to TRBJ1-2; TRBD1 might be the D (6 bases). The CDR3 runs to 15 residues. V was clipped by 4 bases and J by 4 bases, with 16 bases between them. Looked up from germline, CDR1 is MNHEY and CDR2 is SMNVEV (reference sequence). The CDR3 reads CASSSIRGYGYGYTF. The CDR3 DNA is TGTGCCAGCAGTTCTATAAGGGGGTATGGCTATGGCTACACCTTC.